Shown below are 23 T cell receptor beta chains from a single sample sequenced in a study of tumor and adjacent non-tumor tissue in lung cancer. TCRbeta libraries were built with three rounds of nested PCR, modified from ARM-PCR. TCRdb itself ran the multiplex PCR reads through MiXCR, one entry per CDR3 protein. The profile covers approximately 76,000 distinct CDR3 sequences, with 65% to 75% appearing a single time and 10% to 15% taken by the ten largest. RNA was extracted from bulk tissue without any cell sorting. The sample consisted of lung tumor tissue. The source of these receptors is a woman between 70 and 85 years old with non-small cell lung cancer.

As for this clonotype: A clone one base away is much larger, so this may be a read error. The CDR3 ends on some other residue instead of the conserved phenylalanine or tryptophan, so this is likely a read error. The gene calls are TRBV28 and TRBJ1-1; TRBD1 matches 7 bases. Germline lookup yields CDR1 MDHEN and CDR2 SYDVKM. Trimming took 6 bases from V and 0 from J; bases not matched to a gene: 10. This CDR3 has 16 amino acids. The CDR3 DNA reads TGTGCCAGCAGACAATCGACAGGGTATTTGAACACTGAAGCTTTCCTT. It yields the protein CASRQSTGYLNTEAFL.

The genes are TRBV11-1 and TRBJ2-4; no firm D call. CDR1 SGHAT and CDR2 FQDESV come from the germline V gene (reference sequence). This CDR3 is built from 15 residues. The CDR3 spells CVSSPAGLAKNIQYF. CDR3 DNA: TGTGTGAGCAGCCCAGCAGGTCTAGCCAAAAACATTCAGTACTTC.

To note about this clonotype: The junction shows a germline mismatch at one end, possibly a read error. The chain combines TRBV4-1 with TRBJ2-2, with 8 bases fitting TRBD2. The CDR3 sequence is 14 residues long. Germline CDR1 reads MGHRA; CDR2 reads YSYEKL. CDR3 protein: CASSQVGFGGGLSF. In DNA form, the CDR3 reads TGCGCCAGTAGCCAAGTCGGATTCGGCGGGGGGCTGTCTTTT.

This clonotype has a count of ten or more. This chain links TRBV5-6 with TRBJ1-4, with 10 bases that match TRBD1. The CDR3 is 13 residues long. Germline V gene sequence: CDR1 SGHDT, CDR2 YYEEEE. The V segment lost 7 bases and the J segment 3 bases; nucleotides outside the gene matches: 0. The CDR3 DNA is TGTGCCAGCGGGACAGGGGCTAATGAAAAACTGTTTTTT. Translating it yields CASGTGANEKLFF.

In this sample, this clonotype turned up many times. V usage is TRBV10-2 and J usage is TRBJ1-1; D not certain. Trimming left V 0 bases short and J 1 base short, with 12 bases between. CDR1 and CDR2 (germline): WSHSY, SAAADI. The CDR3 has 16 amino acids. The CDR3 DNA reads TGCGCCAGCAGTGAGTCACCAGAAATTACGAACACTGAAGCTTTCTTT. Amino acids: CASSESPEITNTEAFF.

As concerns this clonotype: Given a much more abundant clone one base away, this may be a read error. The CDR3 end shows no conserved phenylalanine or tryptophan, and so a read error is likely. V gene TRBV5-1 combines with J gene TRBJ2-7; 14 bases align to TRBD2. Germline lookup yields CDR1 SGHRS and CDR2 YFSETQ. The CDR3 is 17 amino acids. With V trimmed by 4 bases and J by 4 bases, 10 bases remained unmatched. The CDR3 DNA reads TGCGCCAGCAGCATCGGACTAGCGGGAGGCGGGCTTTACGAGCAGTACTTA. Its protein is CASSIGLAGGGLYEQYL.

This clonotype was recorded only once. It is likely a read error, because the conserved phenylalanine at the end of the CDR3 is missing. This sequence joins TRBV10-3 and TRBJ2-5, with no clear D. V was trimmed by 0 bases and J by 0 bases, leaving 5 bases between them. Germline-derived CDR1 and CDR2 are ENHRY and SYGVKD. This CDR3 spans 14 amino acids. The CDR3 spells CAISESYNQETQYI. In DNA, the CDR3 is TGTGCCATCAGTGAGTCTTACAACCAAGAGACCCAGTACATA.

Concerning this clonotype itself: A much larger clone differs from this one at a single base, so this may be a read error. This sequence joins TRBV7-8 and TRBJ2-3; D is undetermined. Germline V gene data show CDR1 as SGHVS and CDR2 as FQNEAQ. This CDR3 region has 15 residues. CDR3 DNA sequence: TGTGCCAGCAGCTTAGACGCAGAGAGCAAAGATACGCAGTATTTT. Translating gives CASSLDAESKDTQYF.

Concerning this clonotype: The junction shows a germline mismatch at one end, possibly a read error. The chain carries TRBV4-1 and TRBJ2-7, with D possibly being TRBD1 or TRBD2 (5 bases each). The CDR3 has 14 residues. Germline V gene lookup returns CDR1 MGHRA and CDR2 YSYEKL. CDR3 residues: CVSSPAHGDHEQYF. The CDR3 coding sequence is TGCGTCAGCAGCCCCGCACATGGGGACCACGAGCAGTACTTC.

Points on this clonotype: A read error may produce the germline difference seen at one junction end. The chain recombines TRBV6-5 with TRBJ1-1; tentative D call: TRBD1 (5 bases). This CDR3 spans 15 amino acids. The germline V gene has CDR1 MNHEY and CDR2 SVGAGI. The CDR3 reads CASTSLGEVVTEALF. In DNA form, the CDR3 reads TGTGCCAGCACTTCCTTGGGGGAGGTGGTCACTGAAGCCCTCTTT.

A word on this clonotype: The junction does not match germline at one end; this may be a read error. V usage is TRBV5-1 and J usage is TRBJ2-1; D possibly uses TRBD1 or TRBD2 (5 bases each). Germline V gene data show CDR1 as SGHRS and CDR2 as YFSETQ. This CDR3 comprises 15 residues. The CDR3 loop is CASSSTGTGLNGQFF. The CDR3 nucleotides read TGCGCCAGCAGCTCCACCGGGACGGGTCTGAATGGGCAGTTCTTC. The whole variable domain, filled in from reference TRBV5-1 and TRBJ2-1, reads KAGVTQTPRYLIKTRGQQVTLSCSPISGHRSVSWYQQTPGQGLQFLFEYFSETQRNKGNFPGRFSGRQFSNSRSEMNVSTLELGDSALYLCASSSTGTGLNGQFFGPGTRLTVL.

About this clonotype: The conserved closing phenylalanine or tryptophan is absent in this CDR3, likely reflecting a read error. This chain links TRBV6-2 or TRBV6-3 with TRBJ2-1, with 7 bases fitting TRBD2. Germline V gene lookup returns CDR1 MNHEY and CDR2 SVGEGT. The CDR3 spans 15 residues. Trimming removed 6 bases from V and 9 bases from J; junction bases left unmatched: 14. CDR3 nucleotide sequence: TGTGCCAGCAGGGGGAACGGGAGGCCCGGAGGTGAGCAGTTCTCG. Its translation: CASRGNGRPGGEQFS.

About this clonotype itself: Here the CDR3 omits its conserved ending phenylalanine or tryptophan, so a read error is the likely source. The gene calls are TRBV6-5 and TRBJ1-1; the D is unclear. The CDR3 runs 13 residues. Germline V gives CDR1 MNHEY, CDR2 SVGAGI. CDR3 sequence: CANSSSSHQKAFL. For the CDR3, the DNA is TGTGCCAACAGTTCTAGCAGCCACCAAAAAGCTTTCTTG.

Concerning this clonotype: One end of the junction varies from germline; a read error may be responsible. The chain is built from TRBV6-5 and TRBJ2-7; 7 bases map to TRBD2. This CDR3 spans 16 amino acids. CDR1 is MNHEY, CDR2 SVGAGI, per germline. The CDR3: CVSIYSWGGSPHEQYF. The CDR3 DNA is TGTGTCAGCATTTACTCTTGGGGCGGGAGTCCCCACGAGCAGTACTTC.

Turning to this clonotype: At one end, the junction sequence differs from germline, possibly due to a read error. Written as DNA, the CDR3 is TGCAGCGTTGAAATTGGAAGGGGCGGAGAGGCCCAGTACTTC. The encoded protein is CSVEIGRGGEAQYF. The chain links TRBV29-1 to TRBJ2-5; possible D gene TRBD1, 5 bases. The CDR3 loop spans 14 amino acids. Germline V gene lookup returns CDR1 SQVTM and CDR2 ANQGSEA.

Concerning this clonotype itself: As the CDR3 is not closed by the conserved phenylalanine or tryptophan, this likely results from a read error. The DNA is omitted, as the CDR3 cannot be located on it reliably, and the CDR3 follows TCRdb's listing. This rearrangement joins TRBV6-6 to TRBJ2-7; the table's D call of TRBD1 was not tested on the DNA. The CDR3 has 14 amino acids, counting both end residues. The germline gives CDR1 MNHNY, CDR2 SVGAGI (reference sequence). The CDR3 is CASSADTSTVGRYL.

The genes are TRBV6-1 and TRBJ1-5; 10 bases fit TRBD1. Germline lookup yields CDR1 MNHNS and CDR2 SASEGT. The V gene end was trimmed by 5 bases and the J gene end by 12 bases; junction bases not matched to a gene: 13. This CDR3 has 15 amino acids. The CDR3 DNA follows: TGTGCCAGCAGTCCCGCCGGGACAGGGGTTCGGCTCCAGCATTTT. Protein sequence: CASSPAGTGVRLQHF.

At least ten counts were recorded for this clonotype. V is TRBV24-1 and J is TRBJ2-2, with D maybe TRBD2 (6 bases). Deletions cut 4 bases from V and 5 bases from J, with 10 bases between. This CDR3 has 14 residues. Germline V gene lookup returns CDR1 KGHDR and CDR2 SFDVKD. The CDR3 reads CATSDGGRTGELFF. The CDR3, as DNA: TGTGCCACCAGTGACGGAGGGAGGACCGGGGAGCTGTTTTTT.

About this clonotype: A much larger clone lies one base from this, so it may be a read error. The chain links TRBV28 to TRBJ1-2; D is possibly TRBD1 (5 bases). CDR3 length: 12 residues. The germline CDR1 and CDR2 sequences are MDHEN and SYDVKM. The CDR3 nucleotides are TGTGCCATCAGTCAGGCAGGGAAAGGCTACACCTTC. Amino acid sequence: CAISQAGKGYTF.

To note about this clonotype: A clone one base away is much larger, so this may be a read error. This sequence joins TRBV7-9 and TRBJ2-7, with 8 bases aligning to TRBD2. The J segment lost 7 bases and the V segment lost 2 bases, leaving 13 bases of the junction unmatched. Germline-derived CDR1 and CDR2 are SEHNR and FQNEAQ (reference sequence). The CDR3 covers 16 residues. The CDR3 DNA follows: TGTGCCAGCAGCTTAACCAGAGCGGGAGTCAGAATAGAGCAGTACTTC. This encodes CASSLTRAGVRIEQYF.

This chain connects TRBV4-1 to TRBJ1-2; 10 bases align to TRBD1. Germline V lookup: CDR1 MGHRA, CDR2 YSYEKL. The V segment lost 3 bases and the J segment 12 bases; nucleotides outside the gene matches: 13. CDR3 size: 15 residues. Here the CDR3 reads CASSQAGTGVYGHTF. CDR3 sequence (DNA): TGCGCCAGCAGCCAGGCCGGGACAGGGGTCTATGGACACACCTTC.

A word on this clonotype: Germline and junction disagree at one end, which may indicate a read error. CDR3 in DNA: TGTGCCATCAGCCAAGGGTCAGCGGGAGGCCAAGAGACCCAGTACTTC. Its protein is CAISQGSAGGQETQYF. The J gene is TRBJ2-5, the V gene TRBV4-2, with 9 bases identical to TRBD2. Germline V gene data show CDR1 as LGHNA and CDR2 as YNFKEQ. CDR3 size: 16 residues.

About this clonotype: Lacking the conserved final phenylalanine or tryptophan, this CDR3 likely reflects a read error. The rearrangement links TRBV29-1 to TRBJ2-1; D is unclear. With 2 bases removed from V and 3 bases from J, the gap between germline ends came to 11 bases. The CDR3 consists of 14 residues. From germline, CDR1 is SQVTM and CDR2 ANQGSEA. The CDR3 loop is CSVESSSHYNEQFV. CDR3 sequence (DNA): TGCAGCGTTGAAAGTTCTTCCCACTACAATGAGCAGTTCGTC.